A selection of T cell receptor beta chains follows, all from one sample in a study of blood T cell repertoires in COVID-19. Libraries were prepared by immunoSEQ multiplex PCR; TCRdb keeps only in-frame clonotypes and omits some of them. The table includes nearly 250,000 clones, 85% detected once. The source material was PBMCs or T cells enriched from blood (not recorded which). The receptors here all came from a woman in her forties or fifties with acute COVID-19. Both conserved end residues are part of each CDR3. The D gene is left open where the match is weak. Size tells how often a clone was seen (once, few, many) or the class of an expanded clone, and some rows leave it out.

cdr3_aa cdr3_nt d_call j_call clone_size v_call
CAWEQGSRSPFF TGTGCCTGGGAACAGGGGAGTCGCTCCCCTTTCTTT TRBD1 TRBJ1-1 . TRBV30
CASSTSVSASTDTQYF TGTGCCAGCAGCACCAGCGTCAGTGCTAGCACAGATACGCAGTATTTT . TRBJ2-3 . TRBV5-4
CASSQGAAANTEAFF TGCGCCAGCAGCCAGGGGGCGGCAGCGAACACTGAAGCTTTCTTT . TRBJ1-1 . TRBV4-3
CAISDQLGDTYGYTF TGTGCCATCAGTGATCAGCTCGGGGACACCTATGGCTACACCTTC . TRBJ1-2 . TRBV10-3
CASSTGFGSPEAFF TGTGCCAGCAGTACAGGGTTTGGGTCACCTGAAGCTTTCTTT . TRBJ1-1 . TRBV6-4
CASSPVSREAFF TGTGCCAGCTCACCTGTGTCGCGTGAAGCTTTCTTT . TRBJ1-1 . TRBV18
CASSRRISPANTEAFF TGTGCCAGCAGTCGCAGGATTTCACCCGCTAACACTGAAGCTTTCTTT . TRBJ1-1 . TRBV6-2/TRBV6-3
CASSYRGRLGVLGEKLFF TGTGCCAGCAGCTACAGGGGGCGCCTGGGGGTACTTGGTGAAAAACTGTTTTTT TRBD1 TRBJ1-4 . TRBV7-8
CASSPGLGRNEQFF TGTGCCAGCAGTCCCGGACTAGGCCGCAATGAGCAGTTCTTC TRBD2 TRBJ2-1 once TRBV5-4
CASSQGPGSYQPQHF TGTGCCAGCAGCCAAGGCCCGGGTTCCTATCAGCCCCAGCATTTT . TRBJ1-5 . TRBV3-1/TRBV3-2
CASSLQGYEQYF TGTGCCAGCAGCTTACAGGGGTACGAGCAGTACTTC TRBD1 TRBJ2-7 . TRBV5-6
CAWDRTGLNTEAFF TGTGCCTGGGACCGGACAGGGTTGAACACTGAAGCTTTCTTT TRBD1 TRBJ1-1 . TRBV30
CASSLGSDSPLHF TGTGCCAGCAGCTTAGGGAGTGATTCACCCCTCCACTTT . TRBJ1-6 many TRBV11-2
CASSVGGGRETQYF TGTGCCAGCAGCGTAGGCGGGGGGCGAGAGACCCAGTACTTC TRBD2 TRBJ2-5 . TRBV9
CASSQQGHYGYTF TGTGCCAGCAGTCAACAGGGTCACTATGGCTACACCTTC . TRBJ1-2 . TRBV12-3/TRBV12-4
CASSLDRVGYGYTF TGCGCCAGCAGCCTAGACAGGGTTGGTTATGGCTACACCTTC TRBD1 TRBJ1-2 . TRBV4-1
CAWRRPGQATGELFF TGTGCCTGGAGGCGACCGGGACAAGCCACCGGGGAGCTGTTTTTT . TRBJ2-2 . TRBV30
CASSYSTGDAYEQYF TGTGCCAGCAGTTACTCGACCGGGGATGCGTACGAGCAGTACTTC . TRBJ2-7 . TRBV6-5
CASSLAGADTQYF TGCGCCAGCAGCTTAGCGGGGGCAGATACGCAGTATTTT TRBD2 TRBJ2-3 . TRBV5-1
CASSLAGRATYGYTF TGTGCCAGCAGCTTGGCTGGCAGGGCCACCTATGGCTACACCTTC . TRBJ1-2 . TRBV5-6
CAINKGQLNYGYTF TGTGCCATCAACAAGGGACAACTTAACTATGGCTACACCTTC . TRBJ1-2 few TRBV10-3
CASSVHRDQPQHF TGTGCCAGCAGTGTCCACAGGGATCAGCCCCAGCATTTT . TRBJ1-5 once TRBV6-4
CASSQARGGRSEQFF TGTGCCAGCAGCCAAGCCCGGGGGGGACGGAGTGAGCAGTTCTTC TRBD2 TRBJ2-1 . TRBV3-1/TRBV3-2
CASSEAIAGTQETQYF TGTGCCAGCAGTGAAGCCATAGCGGGAACCCAAGAGACCCAGTACTTC TRBD2 TRBJ2-5 . TRBV6-1
CASSSTTSGGAAQYF TGTGCCAGCAGCTCGACGACTAGCGGGGGGGCCGCGCAGTATTTT TRBD2 TRBJ2-3 . TRBV5-4
CASSLRPQGTHSTNEKLFF TGCGCCAGCAGCCTAAGACCTCAGGGGACACATTCAACTAATGAAAAACTGTTTTTT . TRBJ1-4 . TRBV5-1
CASSSQGAGNTEAFF TGTGCCAGCAGTTCTCAGGGGGCGGGAAACACTGAAGCTTTCTTT TRBD1 TRBJ1-1 . TRBV6-5
CASSYSGQGRTEAFF TGTGCCAGCAGTTACTCCGGACAGGGAAGGACTGAAGCTTTCTTT TRBD1 TRBJ1-1 . TRBV6-5
CASSLGRGTEAFF TGCGCCAGCAGCTTGGGAAGGGGAACTGAAGCTTTCTTT . TRBJ1-1 once TRBV5-1
CASSYSFGKSRPDGYTF TGTGCCAGCAGTTACTCGTTCGGGAAATCTCGCCCAGATGGCTACACCTTC . TRBJ1-2 . TRBV6-2/TRBV6-3
CASSLQGANSNQPQHF TGTGCCAGCAGCTTACAGGGGGCAAATAGCAATCAGCCCCAGCATTTT TRBD1 TRBJ1-5 . TRBV7-2
CASSRRDRDHTEAFF TGTGCCAGTAGTAGGAGGGACAGGGACCACACTGAAGCTTTCTTT TRBD1 TRBJ1-1 . TRBV19
CAYRQGAGNTIYF TGTGCCTACCGACAGGGGGCTGGAAACACCATATATTTT TRBD1 TRBJ1-3 few TRBV30
CASSVDRGGKLFF TGTGCCAGCAGTGTCGACAGGGGTGGAAAACTGTTTTTT TRBD1 TRBJ1-4 . TRBV27
CASGQDLQETQYF TGTGCTAGTGGCCAGGACTTACAAGAGACCCAGTACTTC . TRBJ2-5 . TRBV12-5
CASSALGPGNAGGNSPLHF TGTGCCAGCAGTGCTCTTGGCCCGGGTAACGCAGGGGGTAATTCACCCCTCCACTTT TRBD1 TRBJ1-6 . TRBV7-2
CASRVGGTEAFF TGTGCCAGTAGAGTGGGGGGCACTGAAGCTTTCTTT . TRBJ1-1 once TRBV19
CASSLTGISNQPQHF TGTGCCAGCTCACTGACAGGAATTAGCAATCAGCCCCAGCATTTT . TRBJ1-5 . TRBV18
CSVVWAIGQGYNEQFF TGCAGCGTTGTTTGGGCGATCGGGCAGGGGTACAATGAGCAGTTCTTC . TRBJ2-1 . TRBV29-1
CASSGTTPNQPQHF TGTGCCAGCAGTGGGACAACCCCCAATCAGCCCCAGCATTTT . TRBJ1-5 few TRBV2
CATSRDLGQGANSPLHF TGTGCCACCAGCAGAGATCTTGGACAGGGGGCTAATTCACCCCTCCACTTT TRBD1 TRBJ1-6 . TRBV15